This T cell receptor (beta chain) was captured by sequencing in a study of cytomegalovirus exposure and HLA in healthy donors. Study results and caveats: CMV serostatus stood as the only immune exposure information on hand. Many donors carried some public TCRs, although rarity characterized most TCR sequences.

In the PCR, 60 Vbeta and 13 Jbeta primers were used. Methods used by the authors: In a later analysis, around 10 million of tens of millions of unique beta chains occurred in at least two donors. Sequencing used immunoSEQ multiplex PCR; TCRdb keeps in-frame clones, though not all of them. V and J calls and clone size are copied from that table; D and trimming were computed from the DNA. This table has over 80,000 clones, roughly 80% appearing once. Of note for this clone: No antigen is known for it.

The germline V gene encodes CDR1 ENHRY and CDR2 SYGVKD. This CDR3 contains 13 residues. V was cut by 4 bases and J by 0 bases, with 6 bases left in between. These donors counted as nominally healthy when sampled, but unrecorded immune exposures were likely. The sequence came from a man between 60 and 75 years old in good health and CMV-seropositive. The V gene is TRBV10-3, the J gene TRBJ1-2; D uncertain. The sequenced sample was PBMCs. The CDR3 region is CAISGAANYGYTF. The CDR3, as DNA: TGTGCCATCAGTGGGGCCGCTAACTATGGCTACACCTTC.